What follows are 29 T cell receptor beta chains derived from one specimen sequenced in a study of blood T cell repertoires in COVID-19. Assay: immunoSEQ multiplex PCR; the TCRdb copy retains only in-frame clones and omits some. The sample shows about 240,000 clones, 82% of them seen only once. The specimen sequenced was peripheral blood. These receptors came from a woman in her fifties or sixties with active or convalescent COVID-19.

The chain uses TRBV30 and TRBJ1-2; 8 nucleotides agree with TRBD1. In germline, CDR1 is GTSNPN, CDR2 SVGIG (reference sequence). J lost 8 bases, V lost 4 bases, and 6 bases had no gene match. The CDR3 runs 12 residues. CDR3 DNA: TGTGCCTGGACTCAGGGGGCGGGCGGCTACACCTTC. Protein: CAWTQGAGGYTF.

V is TRBV27 and J is TRBJ2-1; tentatively, D is TRBD1 (5 bases). The CDR3 spans 13 residues. With 4 bases removed from V and 3 bases from J, the gap between germline ends came to 7 bases. In germline, CDR1 is MNHEY, CDR2 SMNVEV (reference sequence). The CDR3, as DNA: TGTGCCAGCAGTTGGGGCAGCTACAATGAGCAGTTCTTC. It codes for CASSWGSYNEQFF.

This clone was counted a single time. The same CDR3 also results from other DNA sequences found in this sample. This chain connects TRBV6-6 to TRBJ1-2; D possibly corresponds to TRBD1 (6 bases). Germline V lookup: CDR1 MNHNY, CDR2 SVGAGI (reference sequence). The V end lost 5 bases, the J end lost 2 bases, and 9 bases lay between the germline ends. This CDR3 comprises 13 residues. CDR3 region: CASSPGQNYGYTF. CDR3 sequence (DNA): TGTGCCAGCAGTCCCGGACAGAACTATGGCTACACCTTC.

This chain joins TRBV7-6 and TRBJ2-5; 13 nucleotides align to TRBD2. Trimming cost V 5 bases and J 5 bases; bases outside gene matches: 8. CDR1 SGHVS and CDR2 FNYEAQ come from the germline V gene. The CDR3 has 16 amino acids. The DNA of the CDR3 is TGTGCCAGCAGCGGGGTGGGACTAGCGGGGTTCGAGACCCAGTACTTC. Protein product: CASSGVGLAGFETQYF. Using reference TRBV7-6 and TRBJ2-5 for the parts outside the CDR3, the full variable domain is GAGVSQSPRYKVTKRGQDVALRCDPISGHVSLYWYRQALGQGPEFLTYFNYEAQQDKSGLPNDRFSAERPEGSISTLTIQRTEQRDSAMYRCASSGVGLAGFETQYFGPGTRLLVL.

The gene calls are TRBV7-2 and TRBJ2-7; 7 bases are shared with TRBD2. The CDR3 covers 16 residues. Germline V lookup: CDR1 SGHTA, CDR2 FQGNSA. Trimming removed 1 base from V and 2 bases from J; junction bases left unmatched: 8. CDR3 in amino acids: CASSLVGGGGAYEQYF. CDR3 in DNA: TGTGCCAGCAGCTTAGTCGGCGGGGGAGGAGCCTACGAGCAGTACTTC.

The rearrangement uses TRBV19 and TRBJ1-1; 7 bases match TRBD1. V was pared by 3 bases and J by 1 base, with 5 bases of the junction left unmatched. This CDR3 comprises 15 residues. From germline, CDR1 is LNHDA and CDR2 SQIVND (reference sequence). The CDR3 coding sequence is TGTGCCAGTAGTATTCTCTCAGGGGGGAACACTGAAGCTTTCTTT. Translating it yields CASSILSGGNTEAFF.

The V call is TRBV9, the J call TRBJ2-5; 9 bases line up with TRBD2. The germline gives CDR1 SGDLS, CDR2 YYNGEE. The junction had 10 bases not matched to a gene; V was cut back by 4 bases and J by 0 bases. The CDR3 spans 17 residues. CDR3 in amino acids: CASSPRSGGPYQETQYF. The CDR3 region has the DNA TGTGCCAGCAGCCCCCGCAGCGGGGGGCCGTACCAAGAGACCCAGTACTTC.

This clone was picked up a small number of times. The rearrangement joins TRBV5-1 to TRBJ1-2; 8 bases are a match to TRBD1. The germline gives CDR1 SGHRS, CDR2 YFSETQ. With V trimmed by 4 bases and J by 2 bases, 7 bases remained unmatched. CDR3 length equals 15 residues. The CDR3 coding sequence is TGCGCCAGCAGCCAAATGACAGGGGCAAACTATGGCTACACCTTC. Translating gives CASSQMTGANYGYTF.

CDR3 DNA: TGTGCCAGCAGTCTAAGCACTAATGAAAAACTGTTTTTT. Its translation: CASSLSTNEKLFF. The chain carries TRBV12-3 or TRBV12-4 and TRBJ1-4; no definite D call. Trimming left V 5 bases short and J 2 bases short, with 6 bases between. CDR3 length: 13 amino acids.

As concerns this clone: The sample holds other DNA sequences that translate to the same CDR3. The CDR3 nucleotides read TGTGCCTGGAGTGTCGGACAGGGCGGTGGCTACACCTTC. This gives the protein CAWSVGQGGGYTF. The genes are TRBV30 and TRBJ1-2; TRBD1 agrees at 8 bases. CDR3 length: 13 amino acids. The trim removed 0 bases at V and 7 bases at J, leaving 4 bases unmatched. The germline V gene encodes CDR1 GTSNPN and CDR2 SVGIG (reference sequence).

The CDR3 DNA reads TGTGCCACCCGGACAGGCCGCCACGAGCAGTACTTC. Protein product: CATRTGRHEQYF. This chain links TRBV19 with TRBJ2-7; 7 bases line up with TRBD1. The CDR3 runs 12 residues. Germline V gene lookup returns CDR1 LNHDA and CDR2 SQIVND (reference sequence). J was trimmed by 5 bases and V by 10 bases; bases with no gene match: 8.

The chain uses TRBV11-2 and TRBJ2-7, with 11 bases fitting TRBD2. This CDR3 has 17 residues. Germline-derived CDR1 and CDR2 are SGHAT and FQNNGV. V lost 1 base and J lost 5; bases outside the gene matches: 10. The CDR3 loop is CASSLVTSGGPRNEQYF. The CDR3 coding sequence is TGTGCCAGCAGCTTAGTTACTAGCGGGGGCCCAAGGAACGAGCAGTACTTC.

The gene calls are TRBV9 and TRBJ2-1, with a possible D match to TRBD2 (5 bases). Deletions cut 4 bases from V and 8 bases from J, with 22 bases between. Germline V gene data show CDR1 as SGDLS and CDR2 as YYNGEE. This CDR3 is 16 amino acids long. The CDR3 loop reads CASSPTRRLPDDEQFF. CDR3 bases: TGTGCCAGCAGCCCCACCAGGCGACTACCTGATGATGAGCAGTTCTTC.

This clone appeared a single time. The chain combines TRBV7-9 with TRBJ2-5, with a weak D call TRBD1 (7 bases). CDR1 and CDR2 (germline): SEHNR, FQNEAQ (reference sequence). This CDR3 is built from 16 residues. V gave up 5 bases and J gave up 4 bases, with 20 bases separating them. CDR3 DNA: TGTGCCAGCAGCAGTACACAGGGGAGGAGCGGAGAGACCCAGTACTTC. Its translation is CASSSTQGRSGETQYF.

The chain carries TRBV11-2 and TRBJ1-1; D is uncertain. Trimming shortened V by 1 base and J by 6 bases, and 12 bases separated the two germline ends. Per the germline V gene, CDR1 is SGHAT and CDR2 is FQNNGV. The CDR3 extends over 14 amino acids. CDR3 region: CASSLGGWGAEAFF. CDR3 DNA sequence: TGTGCCAGCAGCTTAGGGGGATGGGGAGCTGAAGCTTTCTTT.

The rearrangement uses TRBV5-1 and TRBJ2-7; perhaps TRBD1 as D (6 bases). CDR1 and CDR2 (germline): SGHRS, YFSETQ. With 0 bases removed from V and 6 bases from J, the gap between germline ends came to 10 bases. The CDR3 runs 13 residues. The chain's CDR3 is CASSLAQGLEQYF. In nucleotides, the CDR3 is TGCGCCAGCAGCTTGGCCCAGGGGCTCGAGCAGTACTTC.

V and J are TRBV7-3 and TRBJ2-1; 10 nucleotides agree with TRBD2. V lost 0 bases to trimming and J lost 4 bases; unmatched junction nucleotides: 3. The CDR3 runs to 16 residues. The germline V gene has CDR1 SGHTA and CDR2 FQGTGA. This CDR3 is CASSLTYSGGYNEQFF. The CDR3 DNA reads TGTGCCAGCAGCTTAACTTATAGCGGGGGGTACAATGAGCAGTTCTTC.

The sample holds one count of this clone. The chain recombines TRBV5-1 with TRBJ1-1; possible D gene TRBD1, 6 bases. Looked up from germline, CDR1 is SGHRS and CDR2 is YFSETQ. Trimming shortened V by 4 bases and J by 0 bases, and 10 bases separated the two germline ends. CDR3 length: 14 residues. The CDR3 is CASSLDSLNTEAFF. The CDR3 region has the DNA TGCGCCAGCAGCCTGGACAGTCTGAACACTGAAGCTTTCTTT.

The gene calls are TRBV6-5 and TRBJ2-2; a possible D gene is TRBD2 (6 bases). The V end was cut by 2 bases, the J end by 2 bases, with 9 bases between. CDR1 is MNHEY, CDR2 SVGAGI, per germline. The CDR3 is 15 amino acids. The CDR3 reads CASSYGGTNTGELFF. CDR3 sequence (DNA): TGTGCCAGCAGTTACGGCGGGACCAACACCGGGGAGCTGTTTTTT.

This rearrangement joins TRBV28 to TRBJ2-7; TRBD1 aligns across 7 bases. The junction had 3 bases not matched to a gene; V was cut back by 1 base and J by 3 bases. Per germline, CDR1 MDHEN and CDR2 SYDVKM. This CDR3 spans 14 amino acids. CDR3 in DNA: TGTGCCAGCAGTTTATTCAGGGGGTACTACGAGCAGTACTTC. As protein: CASSLFRGYYEQYF.

The chain employs TRBV11-2 and TRBJ1-1; D is possibly TRBD1 (6 bases). The V end lost 1 base, the J end lost 4 bases, and 19 bases lay between the germline ends. CDR1 is SGHAT, CDR2 FQNNGV, per germline. The CDR3 length is 17 residues. In DNA form, the CDR3 reads TGTGCCAGCAGCTTAGCGGGGGGCTGGGGGGCCGGCACTGAAGCTTTCTTT. Amino acids: CASSLAGGWGAGTEAFF. Full variable domain (missing parts from reference TRBV11-2 and TRBJ1-1): EAGVAQSPRYKIIEKRQSVAFWCNPISGHATLYWYQQILGQGPKLLIQFQNNGVVDDSQLPKDRFSAERLKGVDSTLKIQPAKLEDSAVYLCASSLAGGWGAGTEAFFGQGTRLTVV.

The J gene is TRBJ1-1, the V gene TRBV27; a possible D gene is TRBD1 (6 bases). V lost 4 bases and J lost 4, with 13 bases in between. Germline assignment: CDR1 MNHEY and CDR2 SMNVEV (reference sequence). The CDR3 length is 14 residues. The CDR3 protein is CASSSGTPRTEAFF. The DNA for the CDR3 is TGTGCCAGCAGTTCCGGGACACCACGCACTGAAGCTTTCTTT.

V and J are TRBV11-3 and TRBJ2-5; 7 nucleotides align to TRBD1. The trim removed 5 bases at V and 5 bases at J, leaving 11 bases unmatched. Germline CDR1 SGHNT, CDR2 YENEEA. This CDR3 comprises 15 residues. The CDR3 coding sequence is TGTGCCAGCAGCCGGACAGGAGCCTCGTGGGAGACCCAGTACTTC. As protein: CASSRTGASWETQYF.

V gene TRBV27 combines with J gene TRBJ2-1; D perhaps matches TRBD1 (6 bases). The germline gives CDR1 MNHEY, CDR2 SMNVEV (reference sequence). V dropped 11 bases and J dropped 8 bases, with 22 bases sitting between them. This CDR3 region has 14 residues. This CDR3 reads CAGKYTGTSDEQFF. CDR3 sequence (DNA): TGTGCCGGGAAATATACCGGGACATCGGATGAGCAGTTCTTC.

The chain couples TRBV20-1 to TRBJ1-5; tentative D call: TRBD1 (5 bases). This CDR3 contains 13 residues. Trimming removed 3 bases at V and 5 bases at J, with 11 bases between. Per germline, CDR1 DFQATT and CDR2 SNEGSKA (reference sequence). The CDR3 DNA sequence: TGCAGTGCTAGTGCACAGGTCGATCAGCCCCAGCATTTT. Amino acids: CSASAQVDQPQHF.

The genes are TRBV10-2 and TRBJ2-5; maybe TRBD2 (5 bases). V lost 7 bases and J lost 5, with 8 bases in between. There are 11 residues in the CDR3. CDR1 is WSHSY and CDR2 is SAAADI in the germline V gene. DNA of the CDR3: TGCGCCAGCACCTCGGGGGAGACCCAGTACTTC. It specifies CASTSGETQYF.

V gene TRBV4-1 combines with J gene TRBJ1-1; D is undetermined. The CDR3 is 13 amino acids. V lost 1 base, J lost 7 bases, and 10 bases lay in between. Germline assignment: CDR1 MGHRA and CDR2 YSYEKL. For the CDR3, the DNA is TGCGCCAGCAGCCAAGGGTTCGGGAGTGAAGCTTTCTTT. This codes for CASSQGFGSEAFF.

The V call is TRBV6-5, the J call TRBJ1-4; tentatively, D is TRBD1 (5 bases). Germline V CDR1 and CDR2: MNHEY, SVGAGI. Trimming took 5 bases from V and 7 from J, leaving 14 bases between them. The CDR3 covers 14 residues. CDR3 sequence: CASSSRGGREKLFF. Here the CDR3 DNA reads TGTGCCAGCAGTAGCCGGGGGGGACGTGAAAAACTGTTTTTT.

This chain links TRBV4-1 with TRBJ2-7; 8 nucleotides align to TRBD1. The CDR3 has 14 residues. The germline CDR1 and CDR2 sequences are MGHRA and YSYEKL. With V trimmed by 4 bases and J by 4 bases, 6 bases remained unmatched. In DNA form, the CDR3 reads TGCGCCAGCAGCCGGACAGGGAATGGGTACGAGCAGTACTTC. It yields the protein CASSRTGNGYEQYF.